Listed below are T cell receptor beta chains from one sample, sequenced in a study of shared clonotypes between healthy human individuals. Here immunoSEQ multiplex PCR was the method, and the copy in TCRdb shows in-frame clones only, minus some. The sample shows a few million clones, more than 80% of them seen only once. Sequencing was done on a sample of naive CD4+ T cells from PBMCs. The origin of the receptors is a man aged 18-30 years in good health. Some clones in this sample may be carry-over from other donors' samples. CDR3s leave out the opening cysteine and the closing phenylalanine or tryptophan. Clone size, where shown, is once, few, many, or a class for clones that have expanded.

J: TRBJ1-2; V: TRBV6-5; length: 11; size: NA; CDR3: ASSPAGPGGYT
J: TRBJ2-7; V: TRBV28; length: 9; size: NA; CDR3: ASSFYSEQY
J: TRBJ2-5; V: TRBV7-2; length: 13; size: NA; CDR3: ASRPGQGAYETQY
J: TRBJ2-1; V: TRBV5-4; length: 11; size: NA; CDR3: ASSLGGYNEQF
J: TRBJ1-1; V: TRBV27; length: 11; size: few; CDR3: ASSPLGPTEAF
J: TRBJ1-2; V: TRBV2; length: 12; size: NA; CDR3: ASSDQGAVYGYT
J: TRBJ2-7; V: TRBV11-3; length: 15; size: NA; CDR3: ASSLGGVPALPYEQY
J: TRBJ2-7; V: TRBV7-9; length: 12; size: NA; CDR3: ASRGNLSTYEQY
J: TRBJ1-5; V: TRBV18; length: 12; size: NA; CDR3: ASSPPGGNQPQH
J: TRBJ2-5; V: TRBV14; length: 14; size: NA; CDR3: ASSQAGLAGAGTQY
J: TRBJ1-2; V: TRBV6-5; length: 13; size: NA; CDR3: ASSLYRGGDYGYT
J: TRBJ2-3; V: TRBV12-1; length: 9; size: NA; CDR3: ASSTSGGQY
J: TRBJ2-1; V: TRBV4-3; length: 14; size: NA; CDR3: ASSQRFTGNYNEQF
J: TRBJ2-2; V: TRBV28; length: 11; size: once; CDR3: ASSLRTVGELF
J: TRBJ2-5; V: TRBV7-3; length: 11; size: NA; CDR3: ASSRGGGETQY
J: TRBJ2-2; V: TRBV30; length: 11; size: NA; CDR3: AWSVDFTGELF
J: TRBJ1-4; V: TRBV27; length: 13; size: NA; CDR3: ASRGWDRGNEKLF
J: TRBJ2-7; V: TRBV6-5; length: 13; size: NA; CDR3: ASSYSRGNSYEQY
J: TRBJ2-1; V: TRBV4-2; length: 13; size: NA; CDR3: ASSHLAGPYNEQF
J: TRBJ2-7; V: TRBV6-1; length: 17; size: NA; CDR3: ASSELGPGTSGSWYEQY
J: TRBJ2-7; V: TRBV19; length: 12; size: NA; CDR3: ASSGTDLRFQQY
J: TRBJ1-1; V: TRBV4-1; length: 11; size: NA; CDR3: ASSQFETEEAF
J: TRBJ1-1; V: TRBV9; length: 12; size: NA; CDR3: ASSVVLGDTEAF
J: TRBJ2-7; V: TRBV6-6; length: 13; size: NA; CDR3: ASSYVGSSSYEQY
J: TRBJ2-1; V: TRBV7-7; length: 11; size: few; CDR3: ASSLRERDEQF
J: TRBJ2-1; V: TRBV6-5; length: 13; size: once; CDR3: ASSYGRDLGNEQF
J: TRBJ2-3; V: TRBV7-2; length: 13; size: NA; CDR3: ASIRGRPNTDTQY
J: TRBJ1-2; V: TRBV2; length: 11; size: NA; CDR3: ASSDLTNRGYT
J: TRBJ2-3; V: TRBV10-3; length: 12; size: NA; CDR3: AIRAGTQADTQY
J: TRBJ2-1; V: TRBV5-4; length: 14; size: NA; CDR3: ASSSPSGRSQDEQF
J: TRBJ2-4; V: TRBV5-1; length: 11; size: NA; CDR3: ASSAGIGNIQY
J: TRBJ2-7; V: TRBV5-5; length: 12; size: NA; CDR3: ASSSTGGPSEQY
J: TRBJ2-1; V: TRBV19; length: 16; size: NA; CDR3: ASSPRLAGVGSSHEQF
J: TRBJ2-2; V: TRBV15; length: 11; size: NA; CDR3: ATSSLIGGELF
J: TRBJ2-7; V: TRBV9; length: 10; size: NA; CDR3: ASSVGQGQPY
J: TRBJ2-7; V: TRBV28; length: 12; size: NA; CDR3: ASSPPGEPYEQY
J: TRBJ1-1; V: TRBV12-5; length: 10; size: NA; CDR3: ASGPSHFEAF
J: TRBJ2-2; V: TRBV5-1; length: 12; size: NA; CDR3: ASSDGRGTGELF
J: TRBJ2-5; V: TRBV2; length: 9; size: NA; CDR3: ASSVGETQY
J: TRBJ2-7; V: TRBV28; length: 13; size: NA; CDR3: ASRQTGGGVYEQY
J: TRBJ1-2; V: TRBV6-6; length: 14; size: NA; CDR3: ASSFRQGEPSYGYT
J: TRBJ1-5; V: TRBV19; length: 13; size: NA; CDR3: ASSIDTPGNQPQH
J: TRBJ1-5; V: TRBV19; length: 14; size: few; CDR3: ASSMPRARDGQPQH
J: TRBJ1-5; V: TRBV5-6; length: 12; size: NA; CDR3: ASSSGQRNQPQH
J: TRBJ2-2; V: TRBV7-9; length: 17; size: NA; CDR3: ASSLFVLWLGTDGGELF
J: TRBJ2-2; V: TRBV5-1; length: 14; size: NA; CDR3: ASSLTSAGNTGELF